The subject of this entry is one T cell receptor beta chain. The target antigen is unknown. Only in-frame clones appear in the TCRdb table, and some are missing; sequencing was by immunoSEQ multiplex PCR. The data show 350,000 to 500,000 clones, approximately 92% seen once. The sample belongs to a study of Ad26.COV2.S vaccination and SARS-CoV-2 variants. Study observations and caveats: Ad26.COV2.S recipients had broader spike-specific TCRs (P = 0.0014). Placebo and vaccine recipients had non-spike TCR breadth that was similar.

The CDR3 spans 11 residues. V lost 4 bases and J 7 bases, leaving 7 bases between the germline ends. From germline, CDR1 is SNHLY and CDR2 FYNNEI. The treatment here: around 19 received Ad26.COV2.S at low or high dose, single or two shots; roughly five received placebo; per-sample allocation not given. Sampling occurred on day 63 after the first vaccine or placebo injection. This sequence joins TRBV2 and TRBJ1-2; no clear D gene. This specimen was peripheral blood, taken in a trial of Ad26.COV2.S vaccine versus placebo. The origin of this receptor is a person aged 18-65 years who received the Ad26.COV2.S COVID-19 vaccine or a placebo. CDR3 loop: CASSVGIGYTF. CDR3 DNA sequence: TGTGCCAGCAGTGTGGGTATTGGCTACACCTTC.